This TCR beta chain was recovered during a study of blood T cell repertoires in COVID-19. About the research overall: COVID-19 samples collected from the United States, Italy and Spain covered acute and convalescent phases.

V lost 10 bases to trimming and J lost 4 bases, with 10 bases between them. Germline V gene lookup returns CDR1 LNHDA and CDR2 SQIVND (reference sequence). The CDR3 sequence is 11 residues long. Seattle patients were enrolled while actively infected and followed longitudinally. In the authors' methods: Scientists estimated how many nucleated cells there were by amplifying reference gene primers. Profiled with immunoSEQ multiplex PCR; TCRdb holds only in-frame clones, not every one. The V and J calls and clone size were taken over from that table, and D and trimming were inferred from the DNA. The data show around 58,000 clones, over 75% seen once.

The rearrangement joins TRBV19 to TRBJ1-2; no definite D call. The sample was peripheral blood. This clonotype was obtained from a woman aged 55-70 years with COVID-19, enrolled during active disease. CDR3 nucleotides: TGTGCCACCAAATCCGGCTATGGCTACACCTTC. This codes for CATKSGYGYTF.